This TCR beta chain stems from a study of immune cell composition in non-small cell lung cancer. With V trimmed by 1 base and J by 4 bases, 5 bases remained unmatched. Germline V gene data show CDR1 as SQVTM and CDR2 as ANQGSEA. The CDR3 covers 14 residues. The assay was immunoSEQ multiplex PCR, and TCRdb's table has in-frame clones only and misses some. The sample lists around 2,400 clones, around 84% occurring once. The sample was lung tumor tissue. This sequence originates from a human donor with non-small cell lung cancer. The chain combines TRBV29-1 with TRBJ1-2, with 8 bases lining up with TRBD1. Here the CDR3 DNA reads TGCAGCGTTGAAGGGAATACAGGGGGCTATGGCTACACCTTC. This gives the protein CSVEGNTGGYGYTF. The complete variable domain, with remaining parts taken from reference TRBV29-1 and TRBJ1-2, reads SAVISQKPSRDICQRGTSLTIQCQVDSQVTMMFWYRQQPGQSLTLIATANQGSEATYESGFVIDKFPISRPNLTFSTLTVSNMSPEDSSIYLCSVEGNTGGYGYTFGSGTRLTVV.